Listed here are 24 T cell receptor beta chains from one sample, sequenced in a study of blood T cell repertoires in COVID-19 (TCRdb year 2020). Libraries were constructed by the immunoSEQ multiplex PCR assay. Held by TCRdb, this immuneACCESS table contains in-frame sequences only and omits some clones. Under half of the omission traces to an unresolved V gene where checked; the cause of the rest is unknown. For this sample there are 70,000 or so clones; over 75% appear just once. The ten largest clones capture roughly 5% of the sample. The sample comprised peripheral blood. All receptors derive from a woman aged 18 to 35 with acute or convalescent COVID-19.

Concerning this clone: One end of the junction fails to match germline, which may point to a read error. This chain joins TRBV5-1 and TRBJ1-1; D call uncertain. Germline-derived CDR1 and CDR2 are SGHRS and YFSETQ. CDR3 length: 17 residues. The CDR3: CASSLRSGMTVGTEAFF. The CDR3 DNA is TGCGCCAGCAGCTTGAGGTCCGGGATGACGGTCGGCACTGAGGCTTTCTTT.

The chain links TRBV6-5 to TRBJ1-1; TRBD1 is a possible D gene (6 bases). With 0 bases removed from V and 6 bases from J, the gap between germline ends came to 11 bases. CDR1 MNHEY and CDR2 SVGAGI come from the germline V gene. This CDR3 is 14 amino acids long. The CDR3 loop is CASSYSAGVAEAFF. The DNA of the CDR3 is TGTGCCAGCAGTTACTCGGCAGGGGTAGCTGAAGCTTTCTTT.

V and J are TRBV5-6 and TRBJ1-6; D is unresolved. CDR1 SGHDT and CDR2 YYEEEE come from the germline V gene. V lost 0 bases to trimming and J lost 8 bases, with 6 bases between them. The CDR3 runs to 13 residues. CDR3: CASSLGSHSPLHF. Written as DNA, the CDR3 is TGTGCCAGCAGCTTGGGTTCTCATTCACCCCTCCACTTT.

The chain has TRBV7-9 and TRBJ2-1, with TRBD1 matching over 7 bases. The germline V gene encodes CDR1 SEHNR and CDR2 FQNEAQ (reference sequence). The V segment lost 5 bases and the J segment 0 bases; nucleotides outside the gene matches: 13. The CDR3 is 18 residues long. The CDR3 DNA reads TGTGCCAGCAGCCCGCGGACAGGTGCTCTCCTCTCCTACAATGAGCAGTTCTTC. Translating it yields CASSPRTGALLSYNEQFF.

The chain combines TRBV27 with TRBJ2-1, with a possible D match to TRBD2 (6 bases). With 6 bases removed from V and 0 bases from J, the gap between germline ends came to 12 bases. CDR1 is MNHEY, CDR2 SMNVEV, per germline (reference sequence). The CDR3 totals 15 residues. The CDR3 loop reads CASSPGLSSYNEQFF. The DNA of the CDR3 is TGTGCCAGCAGCCCGGGACTCAGCTCCTACAATGAGCAGTTCTTC.

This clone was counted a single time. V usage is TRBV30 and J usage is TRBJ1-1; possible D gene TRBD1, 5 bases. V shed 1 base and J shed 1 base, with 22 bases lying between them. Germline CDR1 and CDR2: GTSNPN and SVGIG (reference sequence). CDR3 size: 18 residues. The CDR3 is CAWSGFGAAKLSNTEAFF. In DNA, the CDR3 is TGTGCCTGGAGTGGCTTTGGGGCAGCCAAACTATCGAACACTGAAGCTTTCTTT.

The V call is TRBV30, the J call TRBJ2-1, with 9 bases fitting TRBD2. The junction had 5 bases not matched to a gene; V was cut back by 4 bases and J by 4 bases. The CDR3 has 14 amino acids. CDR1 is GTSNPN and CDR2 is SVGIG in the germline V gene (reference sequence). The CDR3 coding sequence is TGTGCCTGGAAAGTAGCGGGAGATTACAATGAGCAGTTCTTC. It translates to CAWKVAGDYNEQFF. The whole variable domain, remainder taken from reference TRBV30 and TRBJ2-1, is SQTIHQWPATLVQPVGSPLSLECTVEGTSNPNLYWYRQAAGRGLQLLFYSVGIGQISSEVPQNLSASRPQDRQFILSSKKLLLSDSGFYLCAWKVAGDYNEQFFGPGTRLTVL.

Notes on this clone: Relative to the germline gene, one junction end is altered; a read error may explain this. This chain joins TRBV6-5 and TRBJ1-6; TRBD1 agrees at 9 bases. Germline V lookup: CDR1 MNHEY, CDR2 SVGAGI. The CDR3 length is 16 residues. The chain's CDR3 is CASSYSPGQGNSPLHF. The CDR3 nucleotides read TGTGCCAGCAGCTACTCTCCGGGACAGGGAAATTCACCCCTCCACTTT.

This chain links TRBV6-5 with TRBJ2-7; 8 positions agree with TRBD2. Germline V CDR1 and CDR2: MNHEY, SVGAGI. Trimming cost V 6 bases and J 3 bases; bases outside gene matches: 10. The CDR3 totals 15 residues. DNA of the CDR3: TGTGCCAGCAGATACCAATTCACTAGCGGCTACGAGCAGTACTTC. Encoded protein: CASRYQFTSGYEQYF.

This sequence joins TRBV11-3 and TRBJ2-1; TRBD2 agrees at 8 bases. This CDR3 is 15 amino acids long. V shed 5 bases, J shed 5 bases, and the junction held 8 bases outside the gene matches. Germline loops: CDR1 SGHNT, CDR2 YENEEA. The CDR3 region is CASSLGRAGDNEQFF. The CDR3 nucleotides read TGTGCCAGCAGCCTCGGGAGGGCCGGGGACAATGAGCAGTTCTTC.

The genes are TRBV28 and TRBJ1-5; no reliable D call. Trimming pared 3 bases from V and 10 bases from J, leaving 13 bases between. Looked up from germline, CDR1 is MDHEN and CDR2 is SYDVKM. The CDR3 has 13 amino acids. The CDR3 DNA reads TGTGCCAGCAGTTTGGCCAACCTCCGACCCCAGCATTTT. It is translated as CASSLANLRPQHF.

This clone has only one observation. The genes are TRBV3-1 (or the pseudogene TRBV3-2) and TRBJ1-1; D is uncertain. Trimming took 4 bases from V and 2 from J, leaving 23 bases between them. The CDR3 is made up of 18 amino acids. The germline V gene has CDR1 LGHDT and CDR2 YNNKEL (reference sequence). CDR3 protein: CASSPEPRRTNFNTEAFF. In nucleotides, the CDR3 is TGTGCCAGCAGCCCAGAACCCAGACGGACTAACTTTAACACTGAAGCTTTCTTT.

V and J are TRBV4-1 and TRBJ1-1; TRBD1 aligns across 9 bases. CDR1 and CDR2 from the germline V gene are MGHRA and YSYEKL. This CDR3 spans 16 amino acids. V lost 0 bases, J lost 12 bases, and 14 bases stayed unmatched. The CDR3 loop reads CASSQERAGQGDLSFF. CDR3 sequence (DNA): TGCGCCAGCAGCCAAGAACGCGCGGGACAGGGAGATTTATCTTTCTTT.

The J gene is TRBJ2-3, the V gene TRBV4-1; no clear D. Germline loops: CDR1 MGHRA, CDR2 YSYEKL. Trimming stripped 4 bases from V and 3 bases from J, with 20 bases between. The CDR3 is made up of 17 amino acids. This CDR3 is CASSPQQDTTRTDTQYF. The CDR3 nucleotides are TGCGCCAGCAGCCCCCAACAAGACACCACACGGACAGATACGCAGTATTTT.

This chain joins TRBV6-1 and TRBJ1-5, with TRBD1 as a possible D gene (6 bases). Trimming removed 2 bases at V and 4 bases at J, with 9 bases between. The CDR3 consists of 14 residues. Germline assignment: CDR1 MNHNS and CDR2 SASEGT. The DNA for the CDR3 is TGTGCCAGCAGTGAAAGGGGGGGGAATCAGCCCCAGCATTTT. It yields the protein CASSERGGNQPQHF.

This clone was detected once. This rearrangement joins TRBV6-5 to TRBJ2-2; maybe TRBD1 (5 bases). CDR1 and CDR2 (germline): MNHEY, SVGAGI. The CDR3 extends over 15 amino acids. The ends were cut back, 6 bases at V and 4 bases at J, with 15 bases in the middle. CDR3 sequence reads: CASRQDPGFTGELFF. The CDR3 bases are TGTGCCAGCAGACAGGACCCCGGATTCACCGGGGAGCTGTTTTTT.

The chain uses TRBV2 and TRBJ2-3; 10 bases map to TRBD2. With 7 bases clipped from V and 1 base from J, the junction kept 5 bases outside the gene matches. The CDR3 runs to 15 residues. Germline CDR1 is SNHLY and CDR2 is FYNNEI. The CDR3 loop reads CASNDGTSGTDTQYF. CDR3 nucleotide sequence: TGTGCCAGCAACGATGGGACTAGCGGCACAGATACGCAGTATTTT.

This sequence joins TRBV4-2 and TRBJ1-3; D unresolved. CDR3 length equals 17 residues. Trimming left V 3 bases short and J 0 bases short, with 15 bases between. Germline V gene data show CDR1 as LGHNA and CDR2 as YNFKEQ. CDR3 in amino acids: CASSQPRGAVSGNTIYF. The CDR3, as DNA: TGTGCCAGCAGCCAGCCCCGCGGCGCAGTCTCTGGAAACACCATATATTTT.

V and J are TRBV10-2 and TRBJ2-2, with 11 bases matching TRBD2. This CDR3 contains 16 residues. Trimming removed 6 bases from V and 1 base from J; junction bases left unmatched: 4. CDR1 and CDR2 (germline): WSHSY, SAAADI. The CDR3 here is CASRAGTSGNTGELFF. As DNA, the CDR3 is TGCGCCAGCAGAGCTGGGACTAGCGGGAACACCGGGGAGCTGTTTTTT.

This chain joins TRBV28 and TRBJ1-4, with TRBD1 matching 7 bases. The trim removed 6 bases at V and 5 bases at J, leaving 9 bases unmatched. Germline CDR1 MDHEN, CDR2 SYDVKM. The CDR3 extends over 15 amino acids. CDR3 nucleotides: TGTGCCAGCAGCCCCCCGACAGGGAAAAATGAAAAACTGTTTTTT. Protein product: CASSPPTGKNEKLFF.

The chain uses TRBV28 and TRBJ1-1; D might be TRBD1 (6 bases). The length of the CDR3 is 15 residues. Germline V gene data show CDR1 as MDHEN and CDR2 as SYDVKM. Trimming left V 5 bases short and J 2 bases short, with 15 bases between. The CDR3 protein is CASSTRGYLNTEAFF. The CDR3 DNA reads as TGTGCCAGCAGTACCAGGGGTTATCTAAACACTGAAGCTTTCTTT.

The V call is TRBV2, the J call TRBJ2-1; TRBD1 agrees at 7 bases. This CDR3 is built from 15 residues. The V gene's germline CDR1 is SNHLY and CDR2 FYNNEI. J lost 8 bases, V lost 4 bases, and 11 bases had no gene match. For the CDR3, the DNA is TGTGCCAGCAGTGGACCTACACAGGGGTGGCATGAGCAGTTCTTC. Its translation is CASSGPTQGWHEQFF. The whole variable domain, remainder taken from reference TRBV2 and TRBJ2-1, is EPEVTQTPSHQVTQMGQEVILRCVPISNHLYFYWYRQILGQKVEFLVSFYNNEISEKSEIFDDQFSVERPDGSNFTLKIRSTKLEDSAMYFCASSGPTQGWHEQFFGPGTRLTVL.

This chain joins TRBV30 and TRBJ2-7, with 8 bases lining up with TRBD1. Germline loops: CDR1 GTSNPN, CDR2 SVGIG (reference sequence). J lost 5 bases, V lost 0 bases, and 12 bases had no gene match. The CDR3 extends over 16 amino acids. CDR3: CAWSVLSDRVSHEQYF. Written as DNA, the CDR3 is TGTGCCTGGAGTGTACTCTCGGACAGGGTATCCCACGAGCAGTACTTC.

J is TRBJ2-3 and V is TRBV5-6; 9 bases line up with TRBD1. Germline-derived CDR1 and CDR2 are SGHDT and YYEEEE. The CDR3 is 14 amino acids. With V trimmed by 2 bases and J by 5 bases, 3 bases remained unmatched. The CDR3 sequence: CASSLQGAGDTQYF. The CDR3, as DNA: TGTGCCAGCAGCTTACAGGGGGCAGGAGATACGCAGTATTTT.